This record covers a single T cell receptor (beta chain). Its antigen is undetermined. Only in-frame clones appear in the TCRdb table, and some are missing; sequencing was by immunoSEQ multiplex PCR. Of about 79,000 clones in the sample, around 85% were seen once. The CDR3 runs 17 residues. From germline, CDR1 is MGHRA and CDR2 YSYEKL. With 3 bases clipped from V and 2 bases from J, the junction kept 8 bases outside the gene matches. The sample belongs to a study of OX40 agonist ivuxolimab in advanced cancers. Looking at the study overall: Ivuxolimab doses were 0.01, 0.1, 0.3, 1.5, 3 or 10 mg/kg every 2 weeks. Participants could have had prior anti-PD-1, anti-PD-L1 or anti-CTLA-4 therapy, and around 40% had some.

The study's findings and limits: In general, CD8+ T cells held more expanded clones than CD4+ did, on average. Clonal expansion in partial responders at 0.1-3.0 mg/kg ranked among the lowest.

The sequenced sample was CD4+ or CD8+ T cells sorted from blood, obtained in a trial of the OX40 agonist ivuxolimab. This receptor was obtained from an adult with an advanced solid tumor such as melanoma, head and neck, liver or kidney cancer. This chain links TRBV4-1 with TRBJ2-3; 10 nucleotides match TRBD2. The CDR3 DNA reads as TGCGCCAGCAGCCACGCATTGACTAGCGGGTCCACAGATACGCAGTATTTT. Protein product: CASSHALTSGSTDTQYF.